Below, 15 T cell receptor beta chains from the same sample are listed, as sequenced in a study of response to subunit inactivated influenza vaccine (dated by TCRdb to the late 2010s). The library was obtained by RT-PCR. TCRdb shows the sequencer as Illumina HiSeq 2500. TCRdb reran the public reads through fastp at Q25 and MiXCR, keeping productive beta chains. Rows merge per CDR3 protein into single entries with the most common DNA and genes. The sample includes around 540,000 distinct CDR3 sequences, with 10% to 15% observed a single time. The ten largest account for about a tenth of the sample. Material: PBMCs from blood, obtained on the day of vaccination. The source of these receptors is a man aged 50 to 59 who received an inactivated influenza vaccine. Donor details come from another sample of the same person, matched by shared clones.

Comments on this clonotype: A clone one base away is much larger, so this may be a read error. The chain is built from TRBV12-3 or TRBV12-4 and TRBJ2-1; 11 bases are a match to TRBD2. CDR3 length: 14 amino acids. The CDR3 loop reads CASRLAGGPNEHFF. The CDR3 DNA sequence: TGTGCCAGCAGGCTAGCGGGGGGACCCAATGAGCACTTCTTC.

The J gene is TRBJ1-1, the V gene TRBV12-3 or TRBV12-4, with D maybe TRBD1 (6 bases). V lost 3 bases, J lost 0 bases, and 14 bases lay in between. The CDR3 consists of 16 residues. CDR3: CASSLETGLMNTEAFF. The CDR3 DNA sequence: TGTGCCAGCAGTTTGGAGACAGGACTTATGAACACTGAAGCTTTCTTT.

This chain uses TRBV20-1 with TRBJ2-1; D is uncertain. Trimming removed 3 bases at V and 4 bases at J, with 13 bases between. This CDR3 comprises 14 residues. Per the germline V gene, CDR1 is DFQATT and CDR2 is SNEGSKA (reference sequence). The CDR3 DNA follows: TGCAGTGCTAGCATGACCAGATCGTACAATGAGCAGTTCTTC. Amino acid sequence: CSASMTRSYNEQFF.

The rearrangement links TRBV10-3 to TRBJ2-1; unclear D gene. The germline CDR1 and CDR2 sequences are ENHRY and SYGVKD. CDR3 size: 11 residues. Trimming shortened V by 8 bases and J by 4 bases, and 6 bases separated the two germline ends. DNA for the CDR3: TGTGCCATCGGAGAGTACAATGAGCAGTTCTTC. Translated, it gives CAIGEYNEQFF.

The chain recombines TRBV7-2 with TRBJ2-1; 8 bases align to TRBD2. The CDR3 sequence is 13 residues long. The germline V gene has CDR1 SGHTA and CDR2 FQGNSA. V lost 5 bases and J lost 16; bases outside the gene matches: 13. For the CDR3, the DNA is TGTGCCAGCAGCATCTTAGCGGGGTCCCTATTTTTCTTC. Amino acid sequence: CASSILAGSLFFF.

Written as DNA, the CDR3 is TGCAGCGTTCGAACTGGGACAGGGACAATAGACGAGCAGTACTTC. It codes for CSVRTGTGTIDEQYF. The chain combines TRBV29-1 with TRBJ2-7, with 9 bases that match TRBD1. Losses at the gene ends were 5 bases for V and 5 bases for J; bases not matched to a gene: 13. The length of the CDR3 is 15 residues. Germline assignment: CDR1 SQVTM and CDR2 ANQGSEA.

This clonotype has more than one count but fewer than ten. The V gene is TRBV11-2, the J gene TRBJ2-3; D is possibly TRBD2 (5 bases). This CDR3 is 13 amino acids long. Germline CDR1 is SGHAT and CDR2 is FQNNGV. V shed 5 bases and J shed 6 bases, with 12 bases lying between them. The CDR3 is CASSRTAWDTQYF. Here the CDR3 DNA reads TGTGCCAGCAGCCGGACTGCCTGGGATACGCAGTATTTT.

CDR3 in DNA: TGTGCCAGCAGTTTAACGGATGGCTACACCTTC. Translated: CASSLTDGYTF. This chain connects TRBV28 to TRBJ1-2; no clear D gene. CDR3 length: 11 amino acids. Germline CDR1 and CDR2: MDHEN and SYDVKM. The V end was cut by 2 bases, the J end by 6 bases, with 4 bases between.

J is TRBJ2-4 and V is TRBV12-3 or TRBV12-4; D is perhaps TRBD1 (5 bases). This CDR3 region has 14 residues. V was clipped by 9 bases and J by 7 bases, with 19 bases between them. For the CDR3, the DNA is TGTGCCAGTTCAATGACAGATTTCCGTAACATTCAGTACTTC. It translates to CASSMTDFRNIQYF.

This clonotype was observed a few times. The rearrangement joins TRBV28 to TRBJ2-4; tentatively, D is TRBD1 or TRBD2 (5 bases each). V was trimmed by 8 bases and J by 2 bases, leaving 16 bases between them. The CDR3 has 15 residues. Germline CDR1 reads MDHEN; CDR2 reads SYDVKM. In nucleotides, the CDR3 is TGTGCCAGCTCGGGGCAGGGATGGACCAAAAACATTCAGTACTTC. Its protein is CASSGQGWTKNIQYF.

This chain links TRBV20-1 with TRBJ2-1; D ambiguous. Germline CDR1 DFQATT, CDR2 SNEGSKA (reference sequence). V was clipped by 4 bases and J by 4 bases, with 8 bases between them. The CDR3 is made up of 12 amino acids. CDR3 nucleotide sequence: TGCAGTGCTATTCGCACATACAATGAGCAGTTCTTC. Protein product: CSAIRTYNEQFF.

The chain uses TRBV29-1 and TRBJ1-1; weak D call: TRBD1 (6 bases). Trimming stripped 1 base from V and 2 bases from J, with 11 bases between. The V gene's germline CDR1 is SQVTM and CDR2 ANQGSEA. This CDR3 comprises 14 residues. The CDR3 coding sequence is TGCAGCGTTGAAGGGAACAGGGTAAACACTGAAGCTTTCTTT. Translating it yields CSVEGNRVNTEAFF.

This clonotype occurred a few times. This rearrangement joins TRBV12-3 or TRBV12-4 to TRBJ1-1; a weak D match, TRBD1 (6 bases). Trimming pared 0 bases from V and 5 bases from J, leaving 13 bases between. CDR3 length: 15 amino acids. This chain's CDR3 is CASSLAGQGMTEAFF. Written as DNA, the CDR3 is TGTGCCAGCAGTTTAGCCGGCCAGGGGATGACTGAAGCTTTCTTT.

The chain is built from TRBV7-8 and TRBJ2-3, with 8 bases matching TRBD2. Germline V gene lookup returns CDR1 SGHVS and CDR2 FQNEAQ. The CDR3 has 14 amino acids. After removal of 3 bases from V and 4 bases from J, the junction contained 3 bases not matched to a gene. CDR3 sequence reads: CASSFPAGADTQYF. The CDR3 DNA reads TGTGCCAGCAGCTTTCCAGCGGGAGCAGATACGCAGTATTTT.

This clonotype was found many times. The chain carries TRBV4-2 and TRBJ2-7; TRBD2 matches at 10 bases. CDR1 LGHNA and CDR2 YNFKEQ come from the germline V gene. This CDR3 is built from 15 residues. Trimming cost V 1 base and J 4 bases; bases outside gene matches: 4. The CDR3 is CASSQGTSGGYEQYF. In DNA, the CDR3 is TGTGCCAGCAGCCAAGGGACTAGCGGAGGGTACGAGCAGTACTTC.